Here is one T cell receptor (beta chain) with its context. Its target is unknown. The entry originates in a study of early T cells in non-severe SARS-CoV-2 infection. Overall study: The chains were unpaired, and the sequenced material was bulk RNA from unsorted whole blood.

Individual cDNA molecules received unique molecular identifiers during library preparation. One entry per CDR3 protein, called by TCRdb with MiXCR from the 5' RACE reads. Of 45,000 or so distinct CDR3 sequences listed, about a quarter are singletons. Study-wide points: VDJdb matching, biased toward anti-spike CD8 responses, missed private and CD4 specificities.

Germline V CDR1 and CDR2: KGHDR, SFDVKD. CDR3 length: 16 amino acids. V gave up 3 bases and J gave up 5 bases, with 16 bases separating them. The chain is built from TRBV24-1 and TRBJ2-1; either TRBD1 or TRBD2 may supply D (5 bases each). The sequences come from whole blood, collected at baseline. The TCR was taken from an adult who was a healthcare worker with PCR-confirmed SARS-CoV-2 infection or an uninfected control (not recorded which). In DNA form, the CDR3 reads TGTGCCACCAGTGATACCCTGGGTGTGGGGGACAATGAGCAGTTCTTC. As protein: CATSDTLGVGDNEQFF.